The sequence of this T cell receptor beta chain was determined in a study of cytomegalovirus exposure and HLA in healthy donors. General study findings and limits: TCR beta sequences numbering roughly 16,000 were associated with HLA alleles at 0.05 false discovery rate in a later analysis.

The CDR3 runs 18 residues. V gave up 4 bases and J gave up 7 bases; unmatched junction bases: 18. CDR1 SGHNT and CDR2 YYREEE come from the germline V gene (reference sequence). To note about this clone: What it binds is not known.

Amplification used 60 Vbeta primers and 13 Jbeta primers. Generated by immunoSEQ multiplex PCR, the TCRdb table keeps only in-frame clones and is missing some. The sample lists roughly 140,000 clones, roughly a tenth occurring once. The TCR originated in a male donor in good health and CMV-seronegative. Sequences were obtained from PBMCs. The chain has TRBV5-4 and TRBJ1-4; 8 bases match TRBD1. The CDR3 nucleotides are TGTGCCAGCAGCGTCAGGGACAGGACGGTTGCCGGGCGTGAAAAACTGTTTTTT. Translation gives CASSVRDRTVAGREKLFF.